This T cell receptor (beta chain) was captured by sequencing in a study of control samples from healthy donors and cancer patients. The CDR3 has 14 amino acids. Germline CDR1 and CDR2: KGHDR and SFDVKD. Between the trimmed V and J ends, which lost 2 bases and 8 bases, there was a span of 12 bases. Clones were sequenced by immunoSEQ multiplex PCR, and TCRdb holds only the in-frame ones, with some missing. This table has about 150,000 clones, 88% appearing once. This chain uses TRBV24-1 with TRBJ2-1; D unresolved. Sequenced sample: blood. This receptor was obtained from a man younger than 30 in good health. For the CDR3, the DNA is TGTGCCACCAGTGATTATAATGGTCGGGATGAGCAGTTCTTC. Its translation is CATSDYNGRDEQFF.